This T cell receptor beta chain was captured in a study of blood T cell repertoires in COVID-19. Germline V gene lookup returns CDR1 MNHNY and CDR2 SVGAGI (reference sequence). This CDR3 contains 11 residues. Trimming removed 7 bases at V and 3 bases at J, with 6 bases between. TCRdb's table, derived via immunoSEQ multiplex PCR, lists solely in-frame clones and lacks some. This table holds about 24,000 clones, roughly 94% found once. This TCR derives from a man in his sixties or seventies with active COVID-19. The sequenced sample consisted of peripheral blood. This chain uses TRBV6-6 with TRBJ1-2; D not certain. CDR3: CASTQDYGYTF. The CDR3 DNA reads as TGTGCCAGCACCCAGGACTATGGCTACACCTTC.